Listed below are T cell receptor beta chains from one sample, sequenced in a study of blood T cell repertoires in COVID-19. This table comes from immunoSEQ multiplex PCR, and its TCRdb copy is limited to in-frame clones, with some not included. The sample records 340,000 or so clones, more than 75% being singletons. The specimen was peripheral blood. The origin of the receptors is a man in his forties or fifties with active or convalescent COVID-19. CDR3s leave out the opening cysteine and the closing phenylalanine or tryptophan. Expanded clones are given a class, and other clones once, few, many or no size at all.

TRBJ1-2 | TRBV7-2 | once | ASSLRGAYGYT
TRBJ2-5 | TRBV5-4 | NA | ASSLPGGRETQY
TRBJ1-1 | TRBV6-2/TRBV6-3 | NA | ASSYLNTEAF
TRBJ2-1 | TRBV27 | NA | ASSLRGGSYNEQF
TRBJ1-1 | TRBV7-2 | NA | ASSFTGMANTEAF
TRBJ2-5 | TRBV21-1 | NA | ASSKGYPVRSGPETQY
TRBJ1-2 | TRBV19 | NA | ASSTRDRGQGYT
TRBJ1-2 | TRBV9 | NA | ASSVATQGASRNGYT
TRBJ2-7 | TRBV27 | NA | ASSWSGTRQAYEQY
TRBJ2-5 | TRBV7-3 | NA | ASSRNRGRRETQY
TRBJ1-1 | TRBV19 | NA | ASMEHRPNTEAF
TRBJ1-4 | TRBV7-9 | NA | ASSKGTVYEKLF
TRBJ2-1 | TRBV5-4 | NA | ASSLAGSSYNEQF
TRBJ2-3 | TRBV5-1 | NA | ASSQDLTDTQY
TRBJ2-2 | TRBV15 | NA | ATSWQGSTGELF
TRBJ2-1 | TRBV30 | NA | AWSVGGFYNEQF
TRBJ1-5 | TRBV6-5 | NA | ASEIHPDQPQH
TRBJ2-5 | TRBV7-3 | once | ASSLGDRGNQETQY
TRBJ1-1 | TRBV12-3/TRBV12-4 | NA | ASSFSGYPEAF
TRBJ2-3 | TRBV30 | NA | AWSTGELEGTDTQY
TRBJ2-7 | TRBV27 | NA | ASRGQFSSYEQY
TRBJ1-3 | TRBV4-3 | NA | ASSQDRGNTIY
TRBJ1-5 | TRBV15 | NA | ATSIQRNSNQPQH
TRBJ2-2 | TRBV5-1 | NA | ASSGPGQSTGELF
TRBJ2-5 | TRBV5-6 | NA | ASSTRRTQY
TRBJ2-1 | TRBV21-1 | NA | ASSKVGSGRDPGFSYNEQF
TRBJ1-5 | TRBV19 | once | ASSLYRAARGNQPQH
TRBJ1-5 | TRBV28 | NA | ASITGTGGMLGSNQPQH
TRBJ2-4 | TRBV5-8 | NA | ASSLGTSGIQY
TRBJ2-5 | TRBV28 | NA | ASSYGTSGRGAQY
TRBJ2-5 | TRBV4-2 | NA | ASSGQVGIDKTQY
TRBJ2-5 | TRBV7-3 | once | ASSLMASDETQY
TRBJ1-1 | TRBV27 | NA | ASSLSREGTEAF
TRBJ2-7 | TRBV27 | NA | ASSTPGTSGSIYEQY
TRBJ2-5 | TRBV5-1 | NA | ASSLAVAGGYQETQY
TRBJ2-1 | TRBV11-3 | NA | ASSLDHSGSPYNEQF
TRBJ1-2 | TRBV5-1 | NA | ASSFSGGRNGYT
TRBJ1-5 | TRBV18 | NA | ASSQGVGNQPQH
TRBJ1-1 | TRBV28 | few | ASSDRRSPAEAF
TRBJ1-4 | TRBV9 | NA | ASSASYRGSEKLF
TRBJ1-2 | TRBV19 | NA | ASKENYGYT
TRBJ1-4 | TRBV7-3 | NA | ASSLEGANEKLF
TRBJ2-3 | TRBV5-1 | NA | ASSLQGAGTDTQY
TRBJ1-5 | TRBV28 | NA | ASSSTALGGGNQPQH
TRBJ1-1 | TRBV5-5 | NA | ASSLVSERGNTEAF
TRBJ1-4 | TRBV11-2 | NA | ASSGSRQGAREKLF
TRBJ2-5 | TRBV6-2/TRBV6-3 | NA | ASSRPGLGPRTQY
TRBJ1-3 | TRBV6-6 | NA | ASSLPPGQLSGNTIY
TRBJ1-5 | TRBV5-1 | NA | ASSFKGDQPQH
TRBJ1-5 | TRBV3-1/TRBV3-2 | NA | ASSQGGGDQPQH
TRBJ1-2 | TRBV19 | NA | ASGNGRLNYGYT
TRBJ2-3 | TRBV28 | NA | ASSLSSSTDTQY